These 4 T cell receptor beta chains were all obtained from the same sample, sequenced in a study of monozygotic twins with inflammatory bowel disease. TCRdb re-called the 5' RACE reads and catalogs CDR3 proteins one per entry, DNA excluded. The sample has around 450,000 distinct CDR3 sequences. Sequencing used blood. Every receptor here comes from a human donor with ulcerative colitis or Crohn's disease, or a healthy co-twin of an affected twin (not recorded which).

The chain recombines TRBV12-3 or TRBV12-4 with TRBJ1-1; the D gene TCRdb calls, TRBD1, cannot be checked with no DNA. The CDR3 loop spans 16 amino acids. The CDR3 region is CASSPTWGVGNTEAFF.

The J gene is TRBJ1-1, the V gene TRBV20-1. Germline CDR1 and CDR2: DFQATT and SNEGSKA (reference sequence). The CDR3 runs to 13 residues. The CDR3 is CSASIARNTEAFF.

The rearrangement links TRBV3-1 to TRBJ1-2; TCRdb designates TRBD1, a call that cannot be tested without DNA. Germline V CDR1 and CDR2: LGHDT, YNNKEL (reference sequence). The CDR3 covers 15 residues. CDR3 amino acids: CASSLGTTSNYGYTF.

The rearrangement links TRBV29-1 to TRBJ2-1; TCRdb's D call, TRBD2, is unchecked because there is no DNA. This CDR3 has 14 amino acids. Germline CDR1 reads SQVTM; CDR2 reads ANQGSEA. This CDR3 is CSGTSGEFYNEQFF.